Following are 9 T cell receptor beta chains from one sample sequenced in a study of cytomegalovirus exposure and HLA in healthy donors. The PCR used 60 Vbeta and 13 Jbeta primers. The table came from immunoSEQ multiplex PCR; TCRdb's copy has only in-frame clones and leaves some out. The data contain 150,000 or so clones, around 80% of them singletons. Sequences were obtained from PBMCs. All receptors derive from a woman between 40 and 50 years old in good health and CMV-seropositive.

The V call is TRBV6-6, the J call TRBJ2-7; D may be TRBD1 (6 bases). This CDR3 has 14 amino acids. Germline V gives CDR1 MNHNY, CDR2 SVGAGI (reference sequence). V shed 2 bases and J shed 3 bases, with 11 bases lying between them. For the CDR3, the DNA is TGTGCCAGCAGTTACCCTGACAGGAGCTACGAGCAGTACTTC. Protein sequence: CASSYPDRSYEQYF.

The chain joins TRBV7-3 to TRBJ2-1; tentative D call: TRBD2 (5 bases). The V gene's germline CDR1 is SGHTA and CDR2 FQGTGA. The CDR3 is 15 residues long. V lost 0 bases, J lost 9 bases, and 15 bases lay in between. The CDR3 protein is CASSLTYRTRGEQFF. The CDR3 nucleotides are TGTGCCAGCAGCTTAACCTATAGAACTAGAGGTGAGCAGTTCTTC.

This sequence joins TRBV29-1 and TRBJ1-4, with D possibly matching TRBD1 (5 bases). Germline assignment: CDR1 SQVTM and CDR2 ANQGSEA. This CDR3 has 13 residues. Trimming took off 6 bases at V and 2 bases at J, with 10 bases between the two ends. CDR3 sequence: CSVLAGTNEKLFF. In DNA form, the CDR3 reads TGCAGCGTCCTGGCAGGGACTAATGAAAAACTGTTTTTT.

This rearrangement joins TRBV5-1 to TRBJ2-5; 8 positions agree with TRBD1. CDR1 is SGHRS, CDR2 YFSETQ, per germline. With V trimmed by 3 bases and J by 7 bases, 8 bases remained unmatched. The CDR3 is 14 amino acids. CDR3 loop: CASSSQDRVGTQYF. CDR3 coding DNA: TGCGCCAGCAGCTCCCAGGACAGGGTCGGGACCCAGTACTTC. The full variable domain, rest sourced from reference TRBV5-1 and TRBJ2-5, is KAGVTQTPRYLIKTRGQQVTLSCSPISGHRSVSWYQQTPGQGLQFLFEYFSETQRNKGNFPGRFSGRQFSNSRSEMNVSTLELGDSALYLCASSSQDRVGTQYFGPGTRLLVL.

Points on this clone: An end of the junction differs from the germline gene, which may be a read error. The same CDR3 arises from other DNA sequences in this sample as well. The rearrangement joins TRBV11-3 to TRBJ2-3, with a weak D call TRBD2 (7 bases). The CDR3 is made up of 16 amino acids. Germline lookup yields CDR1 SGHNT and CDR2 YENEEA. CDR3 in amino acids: CASSGRTGGGTDTKYF. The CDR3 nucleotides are TGTGCCAGCAGCGGGAGGACGGGGGGCGGCACAGATACGAAGTATTTT.

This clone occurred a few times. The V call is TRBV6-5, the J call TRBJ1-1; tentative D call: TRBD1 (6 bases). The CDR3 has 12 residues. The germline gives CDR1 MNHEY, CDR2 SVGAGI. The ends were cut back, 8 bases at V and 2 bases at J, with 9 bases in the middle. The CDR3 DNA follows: TGTGCCAGCGGCAGGGGAAACACTGAAGCTTTCTTT. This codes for CASGRGNTEAFF.

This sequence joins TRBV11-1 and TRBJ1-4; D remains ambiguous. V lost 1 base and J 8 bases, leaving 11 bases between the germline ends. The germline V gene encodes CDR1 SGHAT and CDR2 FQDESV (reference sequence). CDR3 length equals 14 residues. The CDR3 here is CASSLDYHAEKLFF. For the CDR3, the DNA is TGTGCCAGCAGCTTAGATTACCACGCGGAAAAACTGTTTTTT. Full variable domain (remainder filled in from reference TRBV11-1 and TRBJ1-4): EAEVAQSPRYKITEKSQAVAFWCDPISGHATLYWYRQILGQGPELLVQFQDESVVDDSQLPKDRFSAERLKGVDSTLKIQPAELGDSAMYLCASSLDYHAEKLFFGSGTQLSVL.

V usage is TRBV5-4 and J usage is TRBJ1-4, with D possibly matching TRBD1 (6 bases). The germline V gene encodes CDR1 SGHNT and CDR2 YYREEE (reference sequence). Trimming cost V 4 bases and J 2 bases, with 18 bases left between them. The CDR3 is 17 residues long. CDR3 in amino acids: CASSPGGQSGTNEKLFF. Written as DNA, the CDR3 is TGTGCCAGCAGCCCCGGAGGACAGTCTGGGACTAATGAAAAACTGTTTTTT.

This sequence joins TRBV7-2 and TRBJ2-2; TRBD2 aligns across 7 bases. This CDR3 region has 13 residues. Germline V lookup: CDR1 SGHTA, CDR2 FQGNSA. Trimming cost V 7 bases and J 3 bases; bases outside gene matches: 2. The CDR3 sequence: CASTSGDTGELFF. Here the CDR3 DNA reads TGTGCCAGCACTAGCGGTGACACCGGGGAGCTGTTTTTT.